One and the same sample provided the 31 T cell receptor beta chains below, sequenced in a study of shared clonotypes between healthy human individuals. This table comes from immunoSEQ multiplex PCR, and its TCRdb copy is limited to in-frame clones, with some not included. The data contain some 2.1 million clones, roughly 95% of them singletons. Selected positively for CCR7 and CD45RO-negative, naive CD8 cells excluded terminally differentiated effector memory CD45RA+ cells. Sequenced sample: naive CD8+ T cells from PBMCs. These receptors were obtained from a man aged 18 to 29 in good health. Some clones in this sample may be carry-over from other donors' samples.

The chain uses TRBV11-2 and TRBJ2-7; 10 bases line up with TRBD1. J lost 3 bases, V lost 0 bases, and 5 bases had no gene match. The CDR3 is 16 residues long. The germline CDR1 and CDR2 sequences are SGHAT and FQNNGV. The CDR3 nucleotides are TGTGCCAGCAGCTTAGACTGGACAGGGGGTTACTACGAGCAGTACTTC. It specifies CASSLDWTGGYYEQYF.

Details on this clone: Additional DNA sequences in this sample encode the identical CDR3. This chain joins TRBV7-9 and TRBJ2-3; 7 nucleotides align to TRBD1. Trimming took 2 bases from V and 5 from J; bases not matched to a gene: 1. CDR3 length equals 13 residues. Germline values: CDR1 SEHNR, CDR2 FQNEAQ (reference sequence). Here the CDR3 DNA reads TGTGCCAGCAGCTTAAACAGGGGAGATACGCAGTATTTT. It translates to CASSLNRGDTQYF.

This clone was observed a single time. In nucleotides, the CDR3 is TGTGCCAGCAGTGATGGGGACGACGATTTCGGGGACTCCTACGAGCAGTACTTC. Amino acids: CASSDGDDDFGDSYEQYF. The chain employs TRBV6-1 and TRBJ2-7; perhaps D is TRBD1 or TRBD2 (5 bases each). V was trimmed by 3 bases and J by 0 bases, leaving 21 bases between them. There are 18 residues in the CDR3. Germline assignment: CDR1 MNHNS and CDR2 SASEGT.

This sequence joins TRBV11-1 and TRBJ2-7, with 7 bases that match TRBD1. Germline-derived CDR1 and CDR2 are SGHAT and FQDESV (reference sequence). The J segment lost 0 bases and the V segment lost 1 base, leaving 0 bases of the junction unmatched. The CDR3 is 14 residues long. The CDR3 region is CASSLDRGSYEQYF. The CDR3 nucleotides are TGTGCCAGCAGCTTAGACAGGGGCTCCTACGAGCAGTACTTC.

The V and J genes are TRBV9 and TRBJ1-2; D may be TRBD1 (5 bases). Germline V lookup: CDR1 SGDLS, CDR2 YYNGEE. V shed 7 bases and J shed 1 base, with 8 bases lying between them. CDR3 length: 12 residues. CDR3 in DNA: TGTGCCAGCCAGGGAGATAACTATGGCTACACCTTC. It is translated as CASQGDNYGYTF.

V usage is TRBV9 and J usage is TRBJ1-1; the match to TRBD1 covers 7 bases. The germline V gene encodes CDR1 SGDLS and CDR2 YYNGEE. V shed 3 bases, J shed 8 bases, and the junction held 7 bases outside the gene matches. The CDR3 is made up of 13 amino acids. The CDR3 DNA is TGTGCCAGCAGCGACCGACAGGGTTCCGAAGCTTTCTTT. Amino acid sequence: CASSDRQGSEAFF.

The chain recombines TRBV28 with TRBJ2-5, with D tentatively TRBD1 (6 bases). From germline, CDR1 is MDHEN and CDR2 SYDVKM. The CDR3 runs to 15 residues. V was trimmed by 10 bases and J by 1 base, leaving 19 bases between them. The CDR3 sequence is CATGFDRTSQETQYF. For the CDR3, the DNA is TGTGCCACGGGTTTTGACAGGACCTCCCAAGAGACCCAGTACTTC.

This chain joins TRBV15 and TRBJ1-4; D is unresolved. Germline CDR1 LNHNV, CDR2 YYDKDF (reference sequence). V was shortened by 5 bases and J by 7 bases, with 14 bases between the two germline ends. CDR3 length: 14 amino acids. CDR3 bases: TGTGCCACCAGCGAGACCTTCAACGGTGAAAAACTGTTTTTT. Protein sequence: CATSETFNGEKLFF.

The gene calls are TRBV21-1 and TRBJ2-1; TRBD2 was called by the table and not checked on the DNA. TRBV21-1 is annotated as a pseudogene. CDR3 length: 17 residues. The CDR3 DNA sequence: TGTGCCAGCAGCAAAAGCACGGCGGGGGGTTCCTACAATGAGCAGTTCTTC. Translation: CASSKSTAGGSYNEQFF.

The chain employs TRBV13 and TRBJ2-1, with TRBD2 matching over 11 bases. Germline values: CDR1 PRHDT, CDR2 FYEKMQ (reference sequence). The V segment lost 5 bases and the J segment 5 bases; nucleotides outside the gene matches: 5. The CDR3 is made up of 15 amino acids. The CDR3, as DNA: TGTGCCAGCAGCCCTAGCGGGAGGAGCGACAATGAGCAGTTCTTC. Its protein product is CASSPSGRSDNEQFF.

V gene TRBV10-3 combines with J gene TRBJ1-1, with unresolved D. This CDR3 comprises 14 residues. Per germline, CDR1 ENHRY and CDR2 SYGVKD. V lost 6 bases, J lost 1 base, and 12 bases lay in between. The CDR3 DNA reads as TGTGCCATCAGGGACCAGCTGGAGAACACTGAAGCTTTCTTT. Translating it yields CAIRDQLENTEAFF.

About this clone itself: Other DNA sequences within the sample encode an identical CDR3. The chain recombines TRBV25-1 with TRBJ2-7; unclear D gene. CDR1 is MGHDK and CDR2 is SYGVNS in the germline V gene. CDR3 length equals 12 residues. V gave up 5 bases and J gave up 0 bases, with 5 bases separating them. CDR3 region: CASSPGSYEQYF. CDR3 sequence (DNA): TGTGCCAGCAGTCCTGGCTCCTACGAGCAGTACTTC.

The CDR3 region is CASSSRASGRVSNEQFF. DNA of the CDR3: TGTGCCAGCAGCTCTCGGGCTAGCGGGAGGGTAAGCAATGAGCAGTTCTTC. The chain uses TRBV7-2 and TRBJ2-1; TRBD2 aligns across 12 bases. The CDR3 has 17 amino acids. Germline assignment: CDR1 SGHTA and CDR2 FQGNSA. The V segment lost 4 bases and the J segment 6 bases; nucleotides outside the gene matches: 10.

Of note for this clone: Other DNA sequences from this sample encode an identical CDR3 as well. J is TRBJ1-5 and V is TRBV7-9; the D is unclear. Trimming removed 3 bases from V and 2 bases from J, with 5 bases in between. The CDR3 has 13 residues. Germline assignment: CDR1 SEHNR and CDR2 FQNEAQ (reference sequence). CDR3 DNA sequence: TGTGCCAGCAGCTTTACGGGCAATCAGCCCCAGCATTTT. Translation gives CASSFTGNQPQHF.

A word on this clone: The sample has other DNA sequences that encode this CDR3 too. The J gene is TRBJ2-7, the V gene TRBV27; 7 nucleotides line up with TRBD1. The CDR3 runs 14 residues. J was trimmed by 2 bases and V by 5 bases; bases with no gene match: 6. The V gene's germline CDR1 is MNHEY and CDR2 SMNVEV (reference sequence). The CDR3 DNA follows: TGTGCCAGCAGTCTTACAGGGACAGCCTACGAGCAGTACTTC. Residues: CASSLTGTAYEQYF.

CDR3 DNA sequence: TGCGCCAGCAGTCAATCAATTTTCTCCTACGAGCAGTACTTC. Its protein product is CASSQSIFSYEQYF. This chain connects TRBV23-1 to TRBJ2-7, with unresolved D. TRBV23-1 is assigned to the ORF class and has an uncertain function. V shed 0 bases and J shed 0 bases, with 6 bases lying between them. The CDR3 has 14 amino acids.

The chain combines TRBV9 with TRBJ1-1, with 7 bases lining up with TRBD1. The germline CDR1 and CDR2 sequences are SGDLS and YYNGEE. The CDR3 loop spans 15 amino acids. V lost 0 bases, J lost 2 bases, and 4 bases stayed unmatched. The CDR3 loop reads CASSVDYRGNTEAFF. CDR3 coding DNA: TGTGCCAGCAGCGTAGATTACAGGGGAAACACTGAAGCTTTCTTT.

The V gene is TRBV27, the J gene TRBJ2-3, with D hard to call. The CDR3 contains 16 residues. V lost 4 bases, J lost 0 bases, and 14 bases lay in between. The germline gives CDR1 MNHEY, CDR2 SMNVEV (reference sequence). The CDR3 region is CASSSPTPPSTDTQYF. CDR3 nucleotides: TGTGCCAGCAGTTCACCGACGCCTCCTAGCACAGATACGCAGTATTTT.

Only one count was recorded for this clone. This sequence joins TRBV28 and TRBJ2-3; D is uncertain. The germline V gene encodes CDR1 MDHEN and CDR2 SYDVKM. Trimming removed 5 bases from V and 2 bases from J, with 17 bases in between. The CDR3 is 16 residues long. DNA of the CDR3: TGTGCCAGCAGTCCCAGAGGCTCAACCTCCACAGATACGCAGTATTTT. This sequence encodes CASSPRGSTSTDTQYF. The full variable domain, rest sourced from reference TRBV28 and TRBJ2-3, is DVKVTQSSRYLVKRTGEKVFLECVQDMDHENMFWYRQDPGLGLRLIYFSYDVKMKEKGDIPEGYSVSREKKERFSLILESASTNQTSMYLCASSPRGSTSTDTQYFGPGTRLTVL.

The J gene is TRBJ2-7, the V gene TRBV6-6, with D hard to call. The germline gives CDR1 MNHNY, CDR2 SVGAGI (reference sequence). Trimming removed 10 bases from V and 2 bases from J, with 15 bases in between. This CDR3 is 13 amino acids long. The CDR3 loop is CAIASDGPYEQYF. Here the CDR3 DNA reads TGTGCCATCGCCTCGGACGGACCCTACGAGCAGTACTTC.

V usage is TRBV27 and J usage is TRBJ2-7, with D perhaps being TRBD1 or TRBD2 (7 bases each). CDR3 length: 12 residues. Germline lookup yields CDR1 MNHEY and CDR2 SMNVEV (reference sequence). Trimming stripped 7 bases from V and 6 bases from J, with 13 bases between. CDR3 nucleotide sequence: TGTGCCAGCAACTCAGGGGGGGGCGAGCAGTACTTC. It yields the protein CASNSGGGEQYF.

The rearrangement uses TRBV7-9 and TRBJ2-1; 10 nucleotides agree with TRBD2. The CDR3 loop spans 17 amino acids. Per the germline V gene, CDR1 is SEHNR and CDR2 is FQNEAQ (reference sequence). V lost 1 base and J lost 6; bases outside the gene matches: 9. In DNA, the CDR3 is TGTGCCAGCAGCTTAGTGGCTAGCGGGAGTATGTTCAATGAGCAGTTCTTC. Amino acids: CASSLVASGSMFNEQFF.

The chain carries TRBV4-2 and TRBJ2-7, with D possibly matching TRBD1 (6 bases). Trimming cost V 4 bases and J 5 bases, with 21 bases left between them. The CDR3 covers 16 residues. Germline V gene lookup returns CDR1 LGHNA and CDR2 YNFKEQ. The CDR3 sequence is CASSRRARGLKDEQYF. CDR3 in DNA: TGTGCCAGCAGCCGGCGGGCGAGGGGGTTGAAGGACGAGCAGTACTTC.

The chain uses TRBV30 and TRBJ2-7; TRBD1 aligns across 7 bases. The CDR3 runs 15 residues. With V trimmed by 4 bases and J by 0 bases, 9 bases remained unmatched. Germline values: CDR1 GTSNPN, CDR2 SVGIG (reference sequence). The CDR3 sequence: CAWIPGTVSSYEQYF. CDR3 bases: TGTGCCTGGATCCCCGGGACAGTGAGCTCCTACGAGCAGTACTTC.

This chain joins TRBV29-1 and TRBJ2-7, with TRBD1 matching 9 bases. The V gene end was trimmed by 6 bases and the J gene end by 2 bases; junction bases not matched to a gene: 5. Looked up from germline, CDR1 is SQVTM and CDR2 is ANQGSEA. The CDR3 is 13 amino acids. CDR3 loop: CSVPGQGTYEQYF. As DNA, the CDR3 is TGCAGCGTGCCGGGACAGGGTACCTACGAGCAGTACTTC.

The rearrangement links TRBV2 to TRBJ2-5; perhaps TRBD2 as D (6 bases). V lost 8 bases to trimming and J lost 0 bases, with 10 bases between them. The CDR3 spans 13 residues. CDR1 is SNHLY and CDR2 is FYNNEI in the germline V gene. CDR3 loop: CASRGTYQETQYF. The CDR3 DNA reads TGTGCCAGCCGGGGGACGTACCAAGAGACCCAGTACTTC.

Only a few counts were recorded for this clone. The chain couples TRBV29-1 to TRBJ1-1; D remains ambiguous. The CDR3 sequence is 12 residues long. Trimming took 5 bases from V and 0 from J, leaving 7 bases between them. The germline CDR1 and CDR2 sequences are SQVTM and ANQGSEA. CDR3 region: CSVLELNTEAFF. The CDR3 DNA follows: TGCAGCGTTCTAGAGTTGAACACTGAAGCTTTCTTT.

The chain is built from TRBV28 and TRBJ2-1; a weak D match, TRBD1 (5 bases). This CDR3 spans 15 amino acids. Germline CDR1 and CDR2: MDHEN and SYDVKM. V was clipped by 3 bases and J by 7 bases, with 16 bases between them. The CDR3 region has the DNA TGTGCCAGCAGTTTGGGCAGGGCATTTACTAATGAGCAGTTCTTC. Its protein product is CASSLGRAFTNEQFF.

The J gene is TRBJ2-7, the V gene TRBV5-1, with D unclear. This CDR3 has 14 amino acids. CDR1 is SGHRS, CDR2 YFSETQ, per germline. Trimming took off 5 bases at V and 0 bases at J, with 12 bases between the two ends. The CDR3 spells CASRLTGPSYEQYF. Here the CDR3 DNA reads TGCGCCAGCAGACTAACGGGCCCCTCCTACGAGCAGTACTTC.

The rearrangement uses TRBV11-2 and TRBJ2-5; D is ambiguous. The ends were cut back, 3 bases at V and 4 bases at J, with 9 bases in the middle. The CDR3 has 13 residues. Germline V CDR1 and CDR2: SGHAT, FQNNGV. CDR3 sequence: CASSFGVGETQYF. The CDR3, as DNA: TGTGCCAGCAGCTTTGGGGTTGGAGAGACCCAGTACTTC.

V usage is TRBV27 and J usage is TRBJ1-2; 7 bases are shared with TRBD1. Per germline, CDR1 MNHEY and CDR2 SMNVEV (reference sequence). The CDR3 extends over 15 amino acids. The ends lost 6 bases at V and 4 bases at J; junction bases unmatched: 11. The chain's CDR3 is CASRYRTGSFYGYTF. The CDR3 DNA follows: TGTGCCAGCAGGTATAGGACAGGTTCATTCTATGGCTACACCTTC.